What follows is one TCR beta chain and its context. CDR3 size: 12 residues. Germline lookup yields CDR1 SQVTM and CDR2 ANQGSEA. After removal of 8 bases from V and 5 bases from J, the junction contained 5 bases not matched to a gene. Unique molecular identifiers were incorporated into the prepared TCRbeta library. TCRdb recomputed calls from the PCR reads with MiXCR, one row per CDR3 protein. The repertoire holds 500,000 or so distinct CDR3 sequences, with about 33% as singletons. This entry is derived from a study of T-cell reconstitution after alpha-beta-depleted transplantation in children. The chain joins TRBV29-1 to TRBJ2-3, with TRBD2 matching over 9 bases. The specimen was PBMCs from the stem cell graft donor, collected from the stem cell graft. This TCR was recovered from a human donor who donated a stem cell graft to a child with aplastic anemia. CDR3 residues: CSCGRAEDTQYF. CDR3 coding DNA: TGCAGCTGCGGGAGGGCCGAAGATACGCAGTATTTT.